This T cell receptor (beta chain) was sequenced in a study of blood T cell repertoires in COVID-19 (dated by TCRdb to 2020 to 2021). At the level of the whole study: Samples from collaborators originated in the United States, Italy and Spain and spanned both the acute and convalescent phases of COVID-19. The material from the prospective study consisted of cDNA or gDNA derived from T cells, B-cell-depleted T cells, or PBMCs. Subjects who had been exposed to COVID-19, were actively infected with it, or had recovered from it provided the deeply sampled blood TCRbeta repertoires that made up the dataset. The repertoires were released in a freely available public database intended as a resource for research on the immune response to SARS-CoV-2. The samples were drawn from the first 160 participants of the ongoing ImmuneRACE study and from over a thousand subjects provided by 6 global collaborators. Nearly every sample came with metadata listing a de-identified subject ID, COVID-19 status, age in years and sex. Where HLA class I and class II types were available, the types were taken from metadata supplied by the sample provider, not from assay-based typing.

With regard to this clone: The specificity of this receptor is unknown. Base qualities are not provided; no much larger clone lies one nucleotide away.

Trimming leaves V shorter by 11 bases and J shorter by 4 bases, with the junction holding 13 bases beyond the gene matches. The germline V gene sets CDR1 to MNHEY and CDR2 to SVGAGI. The CDR3, cysteine through phenylalanine, is 14 amino acids long. Only the CDR3 part of the read is kept: 42 bases, read in frame from the first base. Collaborating institutions collected whole blood in K2EDTA tubes following their own protocols. For TCRbeta analysis, collaborators shipped samples in one of three forms: frozen whole blood, isolated PBMCs, or DNA extracted from either of those sample types. The immunoSEQ Assay, a bias-controlled multiplex PCR, was used to amplify TCRbeta CDR3 regions from genomic DNA. On the study's bioinformatics: Nucleated cell counts per sample were estimated from amplification of reference gene primers within the assay. To quantify the absolute abundance of each unique TCRbeta CDR3 rearrangement, sequence reads were collapsed and filtered. Productive Simpson clonality was computed per sample as the square root of Simpson's diversity index over productive rearrangements. Entries here come from immuneACCESS through TCRdb and include only in-frame sequences with V and J called. Some clones fail to appear in such tables; in the studies checked, an unresolved V gene covers under half of the shortfall, and the cause of the remainder is unknown. V, J and clone size are taken as reported in that table, and D and trimming were inferred from the DNA itself. The sample table holds approximately 270,000 clones, of which roughly 85% were seen once. The ten largest clonotypes hold 9.5% to 12% of the sample.

The paper as a whole reports these results and caveats: Clinical and demographic metadata were provided uncurated, with the amount varying by source and participant.

Sequencing input: peripheral blood. This TCR derives from a woman aged 70-85 years with acute or convalescent COVID-19. The sequence links TRBV6-5 to TRBJ1-2; a stretch of 7 junction bases matches TRBD1. The CDR3 loop reads CAVGLGQAFYGYTF. The base sequence is TGTGCCGTCGGCCTCGGACAGGCGTTCTATGGCTACACCTTC.